The source of this T cell receptor beta chain is a study of tumor-infiltrating lymphocytes in primary liver carcinoma. Study overall: About 3.65 to 8 million productive TCRbeta reads were obtained from the samples, with similar numbers across tissue types.

Concerning this clonotype itself: Relative to the germline gene, one junction end is altered; a read error may explain this.

The V gene's germline CDR1 is MDHEN and CDR2 SYDVKM. The CDR3 sequence is 15 residues long. The roughly 19-33 mg bulk tissue piece was not sorted before simultaneous RNA and DNA extraction. TCR beta cDNA came from about 450 ng total RNA, primed with a constant-region primer. TCR beta libraries came from three nested multiplex PCR rounds using slightly modified ARM-PCR. Running ten to eleven cycles apiece, the first two PCR rounds relied on TRBV1-TRBV30 forward primers together with a C-beta reverse primer. TCRdb recomputed calls from the multiplex PCR reads with MiXCR, one row per CDR3 protein. The sample includes about 33,000 distinct CDR3 sequences, 70% to 80% of them seen just once.

This chain joins TRBV28 and TRBJ1-6, with a possible D match to TRBD1 (5 bases). Sequencing input: liver tumor tissue from sampling region 5. The sample's subset: tumor region T5, tumor centre. The source of this sequence is a man aged 35 to 55 with primary liver carcinoma and hepatitis B virus infection. As DNA, the CDR3 is TGTGCCGGCAGTTTACTCGGGGGTGGGAATTCACCCCTCCACTTT. Its protein is CAGSLLGGGNSPLHF.